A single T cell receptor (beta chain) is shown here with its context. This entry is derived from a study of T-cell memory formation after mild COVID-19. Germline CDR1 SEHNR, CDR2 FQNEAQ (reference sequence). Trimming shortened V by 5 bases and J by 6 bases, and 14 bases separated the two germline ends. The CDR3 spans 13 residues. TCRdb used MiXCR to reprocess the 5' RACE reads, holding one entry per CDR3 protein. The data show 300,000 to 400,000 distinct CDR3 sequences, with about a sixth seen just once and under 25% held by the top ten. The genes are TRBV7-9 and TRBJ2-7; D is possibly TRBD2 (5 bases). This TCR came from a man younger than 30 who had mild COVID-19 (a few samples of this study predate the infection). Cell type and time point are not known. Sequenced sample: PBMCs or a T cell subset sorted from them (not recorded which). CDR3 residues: CASSLPVGSEQYF. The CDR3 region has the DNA TGTGCCAGCAGCCTCCCGGTGGGGAGCGAGCAGTACTTC. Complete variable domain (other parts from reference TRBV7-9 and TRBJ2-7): DTGVSQNPRHKITKRGQNVTFRCDPISEHNRLYWYRQTLGQGPEFLTYFQNEAQLEKSRLLSDRFSAERPKGSFSTLEIQRTEQGDSAMYLCASSLPVGSEQYFGPGTRLTVT.